One sample yielded the 22 T cell receptor beta chains listed below, sequenced in a study of cytomegalovirus exposure and HLA in healthy donors. Use of 60 Vbeta and 13 Jbeta primers characterized the PCR. Sequenced by immunoSEQ multiplex PCR; TCRdb stores in-frame clones only, minus some. The data contain some 210,000 clones, around 86% of them seen just once; the ten biggest clones take up approximately 10%. Input material: PBMCs. The source of these receptors is a woman aged 45-59 years in good health and CMV-seropositive.

The chain has TRBV10-3 and TRBJ1-2, with TRBD1 identical over 7 bases. The CDR3 contains 17 residues. CDR1 and CDR2 (germline): ENHRY, SYGVKD. V lost 2 bases to trimming and J lost 5 bases; unmatched junction nucleotides: 14. The CDR3 loop reads CAISEPKIGTEVYGYTF. The CDR3 nucleotides read TGTGCCATCAGTGAGCCGAAAATAGGGACAGAAGTTTATGGCTACACCTTC.

The chain couples TRBV6-1 to TRBJ1-1; the D is unclear. The V and J ends lost 2 bases and 1 base respectively, with 5 bases between them. Germline V CDR1 and CDR2: MNHNS, SASEGT. The CDR3 is made up of 13 amino acids. The CDR3 DNA sequence: TGTGCCAGCAGTGAACGGGAGAACACTGAAGCTTTCTTT. Residues: CASSERENTEAFF.

The chain recombines TRBV5-1 with TRBJ1-6; 8 bases line up with TRBD1. This CDR3 spans 15 amino acids. Germline V gene lookup returns CDR1 SGHRS and CDR2 YFSETQ. V lost 4 bases, J lost 5 bases, and 5 bases stayed unmatched. CDR3 DNA: TGCGCCAGCAGCAGGTCGGGACAGGATAATTCACCCCTCCACTTT. Amino acids: CASSRSGQDNSPLHF.

The V call is TRBV20-1, the J call TRBJ1-2; no firm D call. The V and J ends lost 6 bases and 6 bases respectively, with 11 bases between them. CDR1 and CDR2 from the germline V gene are DFQATT and SNEGSKA (reference sequence). The CDR3 has 11 residues. CDR3 DNA sequence: TGCAGTGCGGTGGCAATCGATGGCTACACCTTC. Amino acid sequence: CSAVAIDGYTF.

The chain joins TRBV2 to TRBJ2-1, with 12 bases fitting TRBD2. Unmatched junction bases numbered 7, after V lost 6 bases and J lost 7 bases. The CDR3 runs 15 residues. Per the germline V gene, CDR1 is SNHLY and CDR2 is FYNNEI. CDR3 protein: CASSDLAGGRNEQFF. CDR3 DNA sequence: TGTGCCAGCAGCGACCTAGCGGGGGGGCGGAATGAGCAGTTCTTC.

The chain has TRBV29-1 and TRBJ2-2, with D perhaps TRBD2 (5 bases). The CDR3 contains 12 residues. The ends were cut back, 1 base at V and 10 bases at J, with 10 bases in the middle. In germline, CDR1 is SQVTM, CDR2 ANQGSEA. The CDR3 coding sequence is TGCAGCGTTGAAGTCGAGGGAATGGAGCTGTTTTTT. It is translated as CSVEVEGMELFF.

The chain is built from TRBV18 and TRBJ2-3; possibly TRBD2 for D (6 bases). V was shortened by 2 bases and J by 2 bases, with 11 bases between the two germline ends. Germline CDR1 reads KGHSH; CDR2 reads LQKENI. The CDR3 sequence is 15 residues long. The CDR3 bases are TGTGCCAGCTCACCAAGGGCGGGGTTCACAGATACGCAGTATTTT. Translated, it gives CASSPRAGFTDTQYF. Full variable domain (remainder filled in from reference TRBV18 and TRBJ2-3): NAGVMQNPRHLVRRRGQEARLRCSPMKGHSHVYWYRQLPEEGLKFMVYLQKENIIDESGMPKERFSAEFPKEGPSILRIQQVVRGDSAAYFCASSPRAGFTDTQYFGPGTRLTVL.

The CDR3 sequence: CASRLRTAGYGYTF. DNA for the CDR3: TGTGCCAGTAGACTTCGGACAGCAGGCTATGGCTACACCTTC. V and J are TRBV19 and TRBJ1-2, with D possibly being TRBD1 (6 bases). Trimming cost V 6 bases and J 4 bases, with 15 bases left between them. The CDR3 sequence is 14 residues long. Germline V gene data show CDR1 as LNHDA and CDR2 as SQIVND (reference sequence).

This chain links TRBV7-2 with TRBJ2-2; 9 bases are shared with TRBD1. This CDR3 is built from 15 residues. Germline-derived CDR1 and CDR2 are SGHTA and FQGNSA. The ends lost 6 bases at V and 6 bases at J; junction bases unmatched: 8. The CDR3 nucleotides read TGTGCCAGCAGACTCGGGACAGGGCTTGCCGGGGAGCTGTTTTTT. Protein: CASRLGTGLAGELFF. The full variable domain, in which reference TRBV7-2 and TRBJ2-2 provide the parts outside the CDR3, is GAGVSQSPSNKVTEKGKDVELRCDPISGHTALYWYRQSLGQGLEFLIYFQGNSAPDKSGLPSDRFSAERTGGSVSTLTIQRTQQEDSAVYLCASRLGTGLAGELFFGEGSRLTVL.

V and J are TRBV7-9 and TRBJ1-2, with D uncertain. Germline V lookup: CDR1 SEHNR, CDR2 FQNEAQ (reference sequence). There are 14 residues in the CDR3. With 4 bases removed from V and 8 bases from J, the gap between germline ends came to 17 bases. Here the CDR3 reads CASSSLNTGGGYTF. In DNA, the CDR3 is TGTGCCAGCAGCTCCCTCAACACGGGAGGGGGCTACACCTTC. Variable domain in full (rest from reference TRBV7-9 and TRBJ1-2): DTGVSQNPRHKITKRGQNVTFRCDPISEHNRLYWYRQTLGQGPEFLTYFQNEAQLEKSRLLSDRFSAERPKGSFSTLEIQRTEQGDSAMYLCASSSLNTGGGYTFGSGTRLTVV.

This clone was observed once. This chain connects TRBV28 to TRBJ2-5; 8 bases are a match to TRBD1. This CDR3 spans 14 amino acids. V dropped 5 bases and J dropped 5; count of bases not matched to a gene: 7. Germline CDR1 and CDR2: MDHEN and SYDVKM. In DNA form, the CDR3 reads TGTGCCAGCAGTCTGACAGGGGTGCGGGAGACCCAGTACTTC. Translating it yields CASSLTGVRETQYF.

V and J are TRBV19 and TRBJ2-1; TRBD2 matches at 15 bases. The V segment lost 5 bases and the J segment 7 bases; nucleotides outside the gene matches: 6. This CDR3 is built from 16 residues. Germline loops: CDR1 LNHDA, CDR2 SQIVND (reference sequence). The CDR3 sequence: CASSSRTSGGANEQFF. For the CDR3, the DNA is TGTGCCAGTAGTTCTCGGACTAGCGGGGGGGCAAATGAGCAGTTCTTC.

The chain couples TRBV7-9 to TRBJ1-2, with no clear D. This CDR3 spans 14 amino acids. Per the germline V gene, CDR1 is SEHNR and CDR2 is FQNEAQ (reference sequence). V gave up 3 bases and J gave up 5 bases, with 13 bases separating them. DNA of the CDR3: TGTGCCAGCAGCTTGACCCGGGGAGAGTATGGCTACACCTTC. Residues: CASSLTRGEYGYTF.

The chain employs TRBV6-5 and TRBJ1-2; 9 positions match TRBD1. J gave up 7 bases and V 6 bases, and 12 bases lay outside the gene matches. Germline V gives CDR1 MNHEY, CDR2 SVGAGI. The length of the CDR3 is 15 residues. The CDR3 coding sequence is TGTGCCAGCAGCTACGATACTACAGGGGGCGGTGGCTACACCTTC. Protein product: CASSYDTTGGGGYTF.

V is TRBV7-3 and J is TRBJ2-5; 8 bases align to TRBD1. The J segment lost 4 bases and the V segment lost 5 bases, leaving 18 bases of the junction unmatched. Germline CDR1 and CDR2: SGHTA and FQGTGA. The CDR3 is 18 residues long. The CDR3 region has the DNA TGTGCCAGCAGCCCAGGGTGGTCAGGGGGCGGAGCACGAGAGACCCAGTACTTC. This encodes CASSPGWSGGGARETQYF.

The V call is TRBV5-1, the J call TRBJ2-3, with D uncertain. V lost 1 base and J 3 bases, leaving 6 bases between the germline ends. This CDR3 has 13 amino acids. The germline V gene encodes CDR1 SGHRS and CDR2 YFSETQ. CDR3 nucleotide sequence: TGCGCCAGCAGCTTGTCGCGGACAGATACGCAGTATTTT. This gives the protein CASSLSRTDTQYF.

With respect to this clone: Distinct nucleotide sequences in the sample also encode this CDR3. The chain joins TRBV7-9 to TRBJ2-5, with no clear D. From germline, CDR1 is SEHNR and CDR2 FQNEAQ (reference sequence). CDR3 length equals 13 residues. V was trimmed by 0 bases and J by 2 bases, leaving 4 bases between them. The CDR3 sequence is CASSLATQETQYF. The CDR3 region has the DNA TGTGCCAGCAGCTTAGCGACTCAAGAGACCCAGTACTTC. Full variable domain (remainder filled in from reference TRBV7-9 and TRBJ2-5): DTGVSQNPRHKITKRGQNVTFRCDPISEHNRLYWYRQTLGQGPEFLTYFQNEAQLEKSRLLSDRFSAERPKGSFSTLEIQRTEQGDSAMYLCASSLATQETQYFGPGTRLLVL.

The chain has TRBV30 and TRBJ1-1, with D possibly being TRBD1 (6 bases). CDR1 is GTSNPN, CDR2 SVGIG, per germline (reference sequence). V was cut by 3 bases and J by 0 bases, with 14 bases left in between. The CDR3 is 15 residues long. In DNA, the CDR3 is TGTGCCTGGAGGGCCCCGGCAGGGGTGAACACTGAAGCTTTCTTT. It specifies CAWRAPAGVNTEAFF.

The rearrangement joins TRBV19 to TRBJ2-2; D gene ambiguous. Per germline, CDR1 LNHDA and CDR2 SQIVND (reference sequence). The ends were cut back, 5 bases at V and 6 bases at J, with 7 bases in the middle. CDR3 size: 12 residues. The CDR3 DNA follows: TGTGCCAGTAGTCTCGTAGCCGGGGAGCTGTTTTTT. As protein: CASSLVAGELFF.

This clone appeared a few times. The chain links TRBV5-8 to TRBJ2-7; TRBD1 might be the D (6 bases). Germline V gene data show CDR1 as SGHTS and CDR2 as YDEGEE. V lost 5 bases, J lost 2 bases, and 14 bases lay in between. The CDR3 spans 14 residues. CDR3 amino acids: CASRGRRGAYEQYF. The CDR3 DNA reads as TGTGCCAGCAGGGGTCGCAGGGGCGCCTACGAGCAGTACTTC.

This chain links TRBV2 with TRBJ1-4; D remains ambiguous. Trimming took 5 bases from V and 2 from J, leaving 9 bases between them. CDR1 is SNHLY, CDR2 FYNNEI, per germline. The CDR3 is 14 residues long. This CDR3 is CASSRWPTNEKLFF. CDR3 nucleotide sequence: TGTGCCAGCAGTCGTTGGCCTACTAATGAAAAACTGTTTTTT.

Only one count was recorded for this clone. The chain has TRBV12-5 and TRBJ2-3; TRBD2 matches 8 bases. The J segment lost 4 bases and the V segment lost 6 bases, leaving 6 bases of the junction unmatched. Looked up from germline, CDR1 is LGHNT and CDR2 is FRNRAP. This CDR3 region has 14 residues. CDR3 bases: TGTGCTAGTGGGGGACTAGGAGGTTCAGATACGCAGTATTTT. Translated, it gives CASGGLGGSDTQYF.